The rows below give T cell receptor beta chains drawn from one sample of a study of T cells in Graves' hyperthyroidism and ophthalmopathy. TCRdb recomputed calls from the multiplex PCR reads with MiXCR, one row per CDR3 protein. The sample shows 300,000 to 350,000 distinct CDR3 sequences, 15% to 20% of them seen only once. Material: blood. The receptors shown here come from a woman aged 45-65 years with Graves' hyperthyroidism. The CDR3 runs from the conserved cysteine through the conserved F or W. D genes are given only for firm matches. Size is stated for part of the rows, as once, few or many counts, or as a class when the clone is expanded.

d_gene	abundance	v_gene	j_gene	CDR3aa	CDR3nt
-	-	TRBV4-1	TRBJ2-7	CASSLTSGPGTYEQYF	TGCGCCAGCAGCCTAACATCCGGGCCGGGGACCTACGAGCAGTACTTC
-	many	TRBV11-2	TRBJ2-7	CASSLATGESYEQYF	TGTGCCAGCAGCTTAGCTACGGGAGAGTCCTACGAGCAGTACTTC
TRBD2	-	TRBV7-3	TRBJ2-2	CASSLTGTSGFGELFF	TGTGCCAGCAGCTTAACCGGGACTAGCGGTTTCGGGGAGCTGTTTTTT
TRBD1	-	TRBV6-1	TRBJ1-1	CASSRGQGGSAEAFF	TGCGCCAGCAGCCGGGGACAGGGAGGGTCGGCTGAAGCTTTCTTT
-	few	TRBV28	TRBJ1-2	CASSFGRGSYGYTF	TGTGCCAGCAGTTTCGGCCGTGGGTCCTATGGCTACACCTTC
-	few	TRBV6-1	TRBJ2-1	CASRRGNSLDEQFF	TGTGCCAGCAGGAGGGGAAATAGCCTGGATGAGCAGTTCTTC
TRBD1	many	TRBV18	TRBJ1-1	CASSSPYRTGRGTEAFF	TGTGCCAGCTCATCCCCATACAGGACAGGGCGGGGCACTGAAGCTTTCTTT
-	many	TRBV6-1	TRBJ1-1	CASSWDRKNTEAFF	TGTGCCAGCAGTTGGGACCGGAAGAACACTGAAGCTTTCTTT
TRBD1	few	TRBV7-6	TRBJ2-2	CASSPQTGDLTGELFF	TGTGCCAGCAGCCCCCAGACAGGGGATTTGACCGGGGAGCTGTTTTTT
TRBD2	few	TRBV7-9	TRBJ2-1	CASTQFPTSGSDAYNEQFF	TGTGCCAGCACCCAATTCCCGACTAGCGGGAGTGACGCCTACAATGAGCAGTTCTTC
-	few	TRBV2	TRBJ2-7	CASSDEGGQDYEQYF	TGTGCCAGCAGTGACGAAGGTGGGCAGGACTACGAGCAGTACTTC
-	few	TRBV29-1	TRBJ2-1	CSGGGLGGHNEQFF	TGCAGCGGTGGAGGTTTGGGGGGGCACAATGAGCAGTTCTTC
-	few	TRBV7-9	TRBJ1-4	CASSRGTTDGEKLFF	TGTGCCAGCAGCCGGGGGACTACAGATGGGGAAAAACTGTTTTTT
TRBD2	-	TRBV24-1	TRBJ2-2	CATSEGGRRTGELFF	TGTGCCACCAGTGAAGGCGGGAGGCGCACCGGGGAGCTGTTTTTT
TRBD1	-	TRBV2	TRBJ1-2	CAGQGEDYGYTF	TGTGCCGGACAGGGGGAGGACTATGGCTACACCTTC
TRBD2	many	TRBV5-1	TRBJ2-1	CASSSAGTRDGEQFF	TGCGCCAGCAGCTCCGCCGGGACTAGAGATGGGGAGCAGTTCTTC
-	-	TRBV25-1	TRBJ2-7	CASSESPYEQYF	TGTGCCAGCAGTGAATCCCCCTACGAGCAGTACTTC
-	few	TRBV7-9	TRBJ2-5	CASSFPVVKETQYF	TGTGCCAGCAGCTTCCCGGTAGTTAAAGAGACCCAGTACTTC
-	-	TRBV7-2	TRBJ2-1	CASSFRGRDEQFF	TGTGCCAGCAGCTTCCGGGGTAGAGATGAGCAGTTCTTC
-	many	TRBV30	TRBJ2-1	CAWSVRGGSNEQFF	TGTGCCTGGAGTGTACGTGGGGGAAGCAATGAGCAGTTCTTC
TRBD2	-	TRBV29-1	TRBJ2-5	CSVGLGGSGETQYF	TGCAGCGTGGGCCTGGGAGGGTCTGGAGAGACCCAGTACTTC
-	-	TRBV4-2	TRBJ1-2	CASSQDVAAYGYTF	TGTGCCAGCAGCCAAGATGTGGCAGCGTATGGCTACACCTTC
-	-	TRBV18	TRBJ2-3	CASSPNGAGHPDTQYF	TGTGCCAGCTCACCGAACGGGGCAGGGCACCCAGATACGCAGTATTTT
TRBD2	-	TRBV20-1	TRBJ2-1	CSARDWASGGALNEQFF	TGCAGTGCTAGAGATTGGGCTAGCGGGGGGGCGCTCAATGAGCAGTTCTTC
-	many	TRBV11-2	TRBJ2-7	CASSSLRSGRALEQYF	TGTGCCAGCAGCTCACTCCGTTCCGGCAGGGCACTCGAGCAGTACTTC
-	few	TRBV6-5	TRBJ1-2	CASSYSLGIDGYTF	TGTGCCAGCAGTTACTCGCTCGGAATCGATGGCTACACCTTC
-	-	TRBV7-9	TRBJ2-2	CASSYREIGELFF	TGTGCCAGCAGCTACAGGGAAATCGGGGAGCTGTTTTTT
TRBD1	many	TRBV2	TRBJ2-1	CASSVRGLRNNEQFF	TGTGCCAGCAGTGTTAGGGGGCTTAGAAACAATGAGCAGTTCTTC
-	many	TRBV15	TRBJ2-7	CATSRDGGYEQYF	TGTGCCACCAGCAGAGATGGGGGGTACGAGCAGTACTTC
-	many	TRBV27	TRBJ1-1	CASSIGNLNTEAFF	TGTGCCAGCAGTATCGGGAACCTTAACACTGAAGCTTTCTTT
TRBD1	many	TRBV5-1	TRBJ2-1	CASSSQGARSSEQFF	TGTGCCAGCAGCTCACAGGGGGCGCGATCAAGTGAGCAGTTCTTC
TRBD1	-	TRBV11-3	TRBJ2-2	CASSWDRNTGELFF	TGTGCCAGCAGCTGGGACAGAAACACCGGGGAGCTGTTTTTT
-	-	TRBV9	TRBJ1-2	CASSSPQGTNYGYTF	TGTGCCAGCAGCTCCCCACAGGGTACTAATTATGGCTACACCTTC
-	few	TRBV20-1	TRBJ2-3	CSASRGSETDAQYF	TGCAGTGCTAGTCGGGGATCGGAGACAGATGCGCAGTATTTT
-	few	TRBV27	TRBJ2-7	CASSLRGVGEEYF	TGTGCCAGCAGTTTAAGAGGTGTGGGAGAGGAGTACTTC
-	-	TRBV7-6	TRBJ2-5	CASSLGVGQETQYF	TGTGCCAGCAGCTTAGGGGTAGGACAAGAGACCCAGTACTTC
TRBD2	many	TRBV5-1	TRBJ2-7	CASSLDPGGPYEQYF	TGCGCCAGCAGCTTGGATCCGGGAGGGCCCTACGAGCAGTACTTC
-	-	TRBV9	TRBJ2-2	CASSVTGTLNTGELFF	TGTGCCAGCAGCGTTACCGGGACATTGAACACCGGGGAGCTGTTTTTT
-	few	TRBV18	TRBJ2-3	CASSPIADTQYF	TGTGCCAGCTCACCAATCGCAGATACGCAGTATTTT
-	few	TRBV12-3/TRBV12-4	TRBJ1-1	CASSLGGEVTEAFF	TGTGCCAGCAGTTTGGGAGGGGAGGTCACTGAAGCTTTCTTT
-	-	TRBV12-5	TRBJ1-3	CASGFGNTIYF	TGTGCTAGTGGTTTTGGAAACACCATATATTTT
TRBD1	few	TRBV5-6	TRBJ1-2	CASSPDRGIYGYTF	TGTGCCAGCAGCCCGGACAGGGGGATCTATGGCTACACCTTC
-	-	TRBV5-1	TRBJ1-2	CASMFGGGLNYGYTF	TGCGCCAGCATGTTCGGAGGGGGACTGAACTATGGCTACACCTTC
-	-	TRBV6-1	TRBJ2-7	CASSEWFGGDSYEQYF	TGTGCCAGCAGTGAATGGTTCGGCGGGGACTCCTACGAGCAGTACTTC
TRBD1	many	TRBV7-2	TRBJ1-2	CASSLMTGGDYGYTF	TGTGCCAGCAGCCTAATGACAGGGGGGGACTATGGCTACACCTTC
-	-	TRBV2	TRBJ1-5	CASSGGGRNQPQHF	TGTGCCAGCAGTGGTGGAGGGCGCAATCAGCCCCAGCATTTT
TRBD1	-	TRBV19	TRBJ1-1	CASSIFPLQGAILNTEAFF	TGTGCCAGTAGTATATTCCCCCTCCAGGGGGCTATCCTGAACACTGAAGCTTTCTTT
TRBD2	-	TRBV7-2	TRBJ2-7	CASSLDVAGVEEQYF	TGTGCCAGCAGCTTAGATGTAGCGGGAGTTGAAGAGCAGTACTTC
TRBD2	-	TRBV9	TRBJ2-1	CASSVGGSGNEQFF	TGTGCCAGCAGCGTAGGCGGGAGCGGCAATGAGCAGTTCTTC
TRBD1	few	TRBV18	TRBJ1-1	CASSPGTGEAFF	TGTGCCAGCTCACCAGGGACAGGGGAAGCTTTCTTT
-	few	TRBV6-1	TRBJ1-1	CASERDGDEAFF	TGTGCCAGCGAACGAGACGGTGATGAAGCTTTCTTT
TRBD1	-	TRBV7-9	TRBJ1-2	CASTSIGGPGGNYGYTF	TGTGCCAGCACTTCCATTGGCGGGCCAGGGGGGAACTATGGCTACACCTTC
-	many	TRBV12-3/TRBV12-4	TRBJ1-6	CASSLAHSNSPLHF	TGTGCCAGCAGTTTAGCGCATTCGAATTCACCCCTCCACTTT
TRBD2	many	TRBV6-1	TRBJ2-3	CASSERGGLDTQYF	TGTGCCAGCAGTGAACGCGGGGGGCTGGATACGCAGTATTTT
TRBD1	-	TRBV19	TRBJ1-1	CASSIRQGNTEAFF	TGTGCCAGTAGTATAAGACAGGGAAACACTGAAGCTTTCTTT
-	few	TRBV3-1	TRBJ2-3	CASSQAGSDTQYF	TGTGCCAGCAGCCAAGCAGGGTCAGATACGCAGTATTTT
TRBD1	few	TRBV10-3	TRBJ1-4	CAISATGTVAEKLFF	TGTGCCATCAGTGCCACCGGGACAGTAGCTGAAAAACTGTTTTTT
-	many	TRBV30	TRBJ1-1	CAWTPGTADEAFF	TGTGCCTGGACCCCCGGGACCGCGGATGAAGCTTTCTTT
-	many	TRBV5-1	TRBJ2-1	CASSLGEGEQFF	TGCGCCAGCAGCTTGGGTGAGGGTGAGCAGTTCTTC
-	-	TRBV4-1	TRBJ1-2	CASSQDPGINYGYTF	TGCGCCAGCAGCCAAGATCCAGGAATAAACTATGGCTACACCTTC